This T cell receptor (beta chain) came from a study of tumor-infiltrating lymphocytes in primary liver carcinoma. With about 470 ng total RNA as template and a constant-region primer, TCR beta cDNA was made. ARM-PCR, slightly modified, supplied the TCR beta libraries through three nested multiplex PCR rounds. Forward primers for TRBV1-TRBV30 and a C-beta reverse primer served the first two PCR rounds, at 10 cycles each. TCRdb re-called the multiplex PCR reads with MiXCR, one entry per CDR3 protein. The repertoire holds fewer than 200,000 distinct CDR3 sequences, with over 80% as singletons. The CDR3 sequence is 13 residues long. The germline gives CDR1 SQVTM, CDR2 ANQGSEA. Study findings and constraints: Blood fell significantly below tumors in its top-250-clone fraction (p = 0.039).

This clonotype has a single count. Antigen unknown. The germline gene is not matched at one end of the junction; a read error may be the cause. Between roughly 17 and 33 mg of unsorted bulk tissue served as the source from which RNA and DNA were co-extracted. Sequencing was carried out using tumor tissue from primary liver carcinoma. This chain uses TRBV29-1 with TRBJ2-5; D not certain. This TCR came from a man aged 40-50 years with primary liver carcinoma and hepatitis B virus infection. The CDR3 region is CSVAGPRSENQYF. DNA of the CDR3: TGCAGCGTGGCCGGCCCCAGGTCCGAGAACCAGTATTTC.